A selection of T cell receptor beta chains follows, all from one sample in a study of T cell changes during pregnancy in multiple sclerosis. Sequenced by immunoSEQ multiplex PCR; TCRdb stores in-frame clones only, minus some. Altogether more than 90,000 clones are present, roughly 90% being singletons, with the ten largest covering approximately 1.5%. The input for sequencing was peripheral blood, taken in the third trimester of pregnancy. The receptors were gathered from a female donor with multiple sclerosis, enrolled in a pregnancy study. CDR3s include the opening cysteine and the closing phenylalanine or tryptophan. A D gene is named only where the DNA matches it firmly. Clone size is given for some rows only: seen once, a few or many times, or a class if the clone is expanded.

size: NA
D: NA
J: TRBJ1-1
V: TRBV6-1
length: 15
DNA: TGTGCCAGCAGCGTAATCGATCAAGGGGTGGGGGGAGCTTTCTTT
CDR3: CASSVIDQGVGGAFF

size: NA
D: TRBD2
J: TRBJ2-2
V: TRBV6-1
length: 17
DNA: TGTGCCAGCAGTGAAGAGGGACTAGCGGTAGCCACCGGGGAGCTGTTTTTT
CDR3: CASSEEGLAVATGELFF

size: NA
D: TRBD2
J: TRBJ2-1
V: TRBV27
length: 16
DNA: TGTGCCAGCAGTCCTCGACTAGCGGGAGGTTCCAATGAGCAGTTCTTC
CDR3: CASSPRLAGGSNEQFF

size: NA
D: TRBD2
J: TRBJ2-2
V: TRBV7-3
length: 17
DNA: TGTGCCAGCAGTCCGGGACTAGCGGGAGGGCGGACCGGGGAGCTGTTTTTT
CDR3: CASSPGLAGGRTGELFF

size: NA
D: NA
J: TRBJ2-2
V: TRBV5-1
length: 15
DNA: TGCGCCAGCAGCTCGTCAGGGGTGAACACCGGGGAGCTGTTTTTT
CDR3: CASSSSGVNTGELFF

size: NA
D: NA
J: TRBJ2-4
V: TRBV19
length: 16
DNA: TGTGCCAGTAGTATAGGGGCCCCCGGGAGCAAAAACATTCAGTACTTC
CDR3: CASSIGAPGSKNIQYF

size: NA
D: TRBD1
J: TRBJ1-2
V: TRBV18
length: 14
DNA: TGTGCCAGCTCACTGCCGGGACAGGGTTTTGGCTACACCTTC
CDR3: CASSLPGQGFGYTF

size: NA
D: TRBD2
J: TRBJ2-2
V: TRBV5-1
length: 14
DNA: TGCGCCAGCCAGGGACTAGCCGAACCCGGGGAGCTGTTTTTT
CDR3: CASQGLAEPGELFF

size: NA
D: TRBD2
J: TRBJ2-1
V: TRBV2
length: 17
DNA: TGTGCCAGCAAATCGAAGGCTAGCGGGGGTGGGGACAATGAGCAGTTCTTC
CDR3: CASKSKASGGGDNEQFF

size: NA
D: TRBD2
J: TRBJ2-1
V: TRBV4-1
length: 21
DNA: TGCGCCAGCAGCCAAGATCTAAAGACTAGCGGGGGCACAGGCTCCTACAATGAGCAGTTCTTC
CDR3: CASSQDLKTSGGTGSYNEQFF

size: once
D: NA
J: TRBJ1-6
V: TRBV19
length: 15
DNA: TGTGCCAGTAGTATAGATGGGAGCCCGGGGTCACCCCTCCACTTT
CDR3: CASSIDGSPGSPLHF

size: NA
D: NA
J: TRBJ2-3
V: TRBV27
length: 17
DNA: TGTGCCAGCAGACCAAACACCCTTGGGCGGGGCACAGATACGCAGTATTTT
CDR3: CASRPNTLGRGTDTQYF

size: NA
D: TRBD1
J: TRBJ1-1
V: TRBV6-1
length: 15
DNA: TGTGCCAGCAGTGCAGACCCGGGACAGATCACTGAAGCTTTCTTT
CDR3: CASSADPGQITEAFF